The following is a TCR beta chain sequence with its context. Its antigen is undetermined. Each CDR3 protein is one row after TCRdb ran MiXCR on the 5' RACE reads. The sample lists 400,000 or so distinct CDR3 sequences, approximately 26% occurring once. This sample was included in a study of CD8 T cells in ankylosing spondylitis. Points from the study as a whole: Disease-linked clones were reportedly significantly enriched in matched ankylosing spondylitis synovial fluid. Roughly eight highly homologous variants made up a TCR beta motif that seemed to typify ankylosing spondylitis blood. Earlier work had already found some motif variants in reactive arthritis synovial fluid and blood.

Germline V lookup: CDR1 DFQATT, CDR2 SNEGSKA (reference sequence). The CDR3 contains 13 residues. Trimming removed 3 bases from V and 2 bases from J, with 9 bases in between. Sequencing was performed on blood, either unsorted or a sorted T cell fraction (not recorded which). The gene calls are TRBV20-1 and TRBJ2-3, with a weak D call TRBD1 (6 bases). This receptor was identified in a male donor with ankylosing spondylitis. The CDR3 bases are TGCAGTGCTAGGGACAGCCCCACAGATACGCAGTATTTT. Amino acid sequence: CSARDSPTDTQYF.